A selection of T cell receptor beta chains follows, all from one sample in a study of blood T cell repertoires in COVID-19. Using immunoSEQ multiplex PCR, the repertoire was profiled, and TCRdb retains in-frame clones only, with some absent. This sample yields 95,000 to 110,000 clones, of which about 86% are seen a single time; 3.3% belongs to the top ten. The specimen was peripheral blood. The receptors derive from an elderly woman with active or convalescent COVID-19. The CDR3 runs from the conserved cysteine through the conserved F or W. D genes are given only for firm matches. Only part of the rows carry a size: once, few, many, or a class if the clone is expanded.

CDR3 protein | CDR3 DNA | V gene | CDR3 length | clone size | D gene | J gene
CASSEKNREGYTF | TGTGCCAGCAGTGAGAAAAACAGGGAAGGCTACACCTTC | TRBV6-1 | 13 | . | . | TRBJ1-2
CASSIAGLAGYQFF | TGTGCCAGTAGTATAGCGGGACTAGCGGGGTATCAGTTCTTC | TRBV19 | 14 | . | TRBD2 | TRBJ2-1
CASSGQGRVYGYTF | TGTGCCAGCAGCGGACAGGGCAGGGTCTATGGCTACACCTTC | TRBV7-8 | 14 | few | TRBD1 | TRBJ1-2
CASSPTGASTNEKLFF | TGTGCCAGCAGCCCCACAGGGGCGTCAACTAATGAAAAACTGTTTTTT | TRBV3-1/TRBV3-2 | 16 | . | TRBD1 | TRBJ1-4
CASRLGGFNSPLHF | TGTGCCAGCAGGTTGGGGGGTTTTAATTCACCCCTCCACTTT | TRBV6-5 | 14 | . | . | TRBJ1-6
CASSWPGQGDHGDEQYF | TGTGCCAGCAGCTGGCCGGGACAGGGGGATCATGGGGACGAGCAGTACTTC | TRBV5-8 | 17 | . | TRBD1 | TRBJ2-7
CASSPATETNQPQHF | TGTGCCAGCAGCCCGGCTACAGAGACCAATCAGCCCCAGCATTTT | TRBV5-5 | 15 | once | . | TRBJ1-5
CASRPTGTGENIQYF | TGCGCCAGCAGACCCACCGGGACAGGGGAAAACATTCAGTACTTC | TRBV10-1 | 15 | . | TRBD1 | TRBJ2-4
CASSLARREVYNEQFF | TGTGCCAGCAGCTTAGCGAGGCGGGAGGTCTACAATGAGCAGTTCTTC | TRBV11-1 | 16 | . | TRBD2 | TRBJ2-1
CASSSTGSGYNEQFF | TGTGCCAGCAGCTCAACCGGAAGCGGGTACAATGAGCAGTTCTTC | TRBV7-3 | 15 | . | . | TRBJ2-1
CASSYSGTGNQPQHF | TGTGCCAGCAGTTATTCGGGGACAGGGAATCAGCCCCAGCATTTT | TRBV6-5 | 15 | . | TRBD1 | TRBJ1-5
CASSYSEGANLGEKLFF | TGTGCCAGCAGTTACAGCGAGGGGGCGAATCTGGGAGAAAAACTGTTTTTT | TRBV6-2/TRBV6-3 | 17 | . | TRBD1 | TRBJ1-4
CASSRNLQGKGTEAFF | TGTGCCAGCAGCCGAAATCTCCAGGGAAAAGGGACTGAAGCTTTCTTT | TRBV3-1/TRBV3-2 | 16 | . | . | TRBJ1-1
CASSRNRGRGNTEAFF | TGCGCCAGCAGTCGCAACAGGGGGCGAGGGAACACTGAAGCTTTCTTT | TRBV23-1 | 16 | . | TRBD1 | TRBJ1-1
CASSPGHGWEQYF | TGTGCCAGCTCACCAGGACATGGCTGGGAGCAGTACTTC | TRBV18 | 13 | . | . | TRBJ2-7
CASSLVFKSEAFF | TGTGCCAGCAGCTTAGTTTTCAAGAGCGAAGCTTTCTTT | TRBV7-9 | 13 | . | . | TRBJ1-1
CASRIQQNNQPQHF | TGTGCCAGCAGAATCCAACAGAACAATCAGCCCCAGCATTTT | TRBV28 | 14 | once | . | TRBJ1-5
CASSLSSRRSANEQYF | TGTGCCAGCAGCTTATCCAGTAGGAGGAGCGCGAACGAGCAGTACTTC | TRBV7-3 | 16 | . | . | TRBJ2-7
CASSIRDTSVEAFF | TGTGCCAGCTCCATCCGGGACACCTCGGTTGAAGCTTTCTTT | TRBV18 | 14 | . | . | TRBJ1-1
CASSPAVQETQYF | TGTGCCAGCTCACCAGCGGTACAAGAGACCCAGTACTTC | TRBV18 | 13 | . | . | TRBJ2-5
CASSPHGQNYGYTF | TGTGCCAGCAGTCCTCACGGACAGAACTATGGCTACACCTTC | TRBV27 | 14 | . | . | TRBJ1-2
CASSPDRVYGYTF | TGTGCCAGCTCACCGGACAGGGTCTATGGCTACACCTTC | TRBV18 | 13 | . | TRBD1 | TRBJ1-2
CATSRRSGGSTDTQYF | TGTGCCACCAGCAGGCGTTCAGGGGGTAGCACAGATACGCAGTATTTT | TRBV15 | 16 | once | TRBD1 | TRBJ2-3
CASSLAPLAGGLDTQYF | TGTGCCAGCAGCTTAGCTCCACTAGCGGGGGGGTTGGATACGCAGTATTTT | TRBV7-2 | 17 | . | TRBD2 | TRBJ2-3
CASSGQAGYGYTF | TGCGCCAGCAGCGGACAGGCGGGCTATGGCTACACCTTC | TRBV4-3 | 13 | . | TRBD1 | TRBJ1-2
CASSELPVSWGYTF | TGTGCCAGCAGTGAATTACCGGTGTCGTGGGGCTACACCTTC | TRBV6-1 | 14 | . | . | TRBJ1-2
CAISERQGEDNSPLHF | TGTGCCATCAGTGAGAGACAGGGGGAAGATAATTCACCCCTCCACTTT | TRBV10-3 | 16 | . | TRBD1 | TRBJ1-6
CSVHPSGRAEETQYF | TGCAGCGTTCACCCTAGCGGGAGGGCTGAGGAGACCCAGTACTTC | TRBV29-1 | 15 | few | TRBD2 | TRBJ2-5
CASSQTSGARNSPLHF | TGCGCCAGCAGCCAAACCTCCGGAGCCCGGAATTCACCCCTCCACTTT | TRBV5-1 | 16 | . | . | TRBJ1-6
CASFRGFSNQPQHF | TGTGCCAGCTTTAGAGGTTTTAGCAATCAGCCCCAGCATTTT | TRBV28 | 14 | . | . | TRBJ1-5
CASRGTGLVTEAFF | TGTGCCAGCAGGGGGACAGGGTTGGTCACTGAAGCTTTCTTT | TRBV5-5 | 14 | . | TRBD1 | TRBJ1-1
CASSLTREPGELFF | TGTGCCAGCAGCCTTACCAGGGAACCCGGGGAGCTGTTTTTT | TRBV5-4 | 14 | . | . | TRBJ2-2
CASSVTRKNSGNTIYF | TGTGCCAGTAGTGTTACAAGAAAAAACTCTGGAAACACCATATATTTT | TRBV19 | 16 | few | . | TRBJ1-3
CASRPGQDYEQYF | TGTGCCAGCAGACCGGGACAGGACTACGAGCAGTACTTC | TRBV6-5 | 13 | few | TRBD1 | TRBJ2-7
CSVEDPGQPQHF | TGCAGCGTTGAAGATCCGGGTCAGCCCCAGCATTTT | TRBV29-1 | 12 | . | . | TRBJ1-5
CASSLNRGTEAFF | TGTGCCAGCAGCCTGAACAGGGGCACTGAAGCTTTCTTT | TRBV9 | 13 | . | TRBD1 | TRBJ1-1
CASSQPEDEQFF | TGCGCCAGCAGTCAACCGGAGGATGAGCAGTTCTTC | TRBV4-1 | 12 | . | . | TRBJ2-1
CASSIRTGGRRETQYF | TGTGCCAGTAGTATCCGGACAGGGGGCAGGAGAGAGACCCAGTACTTC | TRBV19 | 16 | . | TRBD1 | TRBJ2-5
CAWRQGRLNTEAFF | TGTGCCTGGCGACAGGGCCGACTGAACACTGAAGCTTTCTTT | TRBV30 | 14 | . | TRBD1 | TRBJ1-1
CASRIEETQYF | TGTGCCAGCAGAATAGAAGAGACCCAGTACTTC | TRBV28 | 11 | . | . | TRBJ2-5
CASSLTGVEAFF | TGTGCCAGCAGCTTGACAGGGGTTGAAGCTTTCTTT | TRBV6-5 | 12 | once | TRBD1 | TRBJ1-1
CASSDREGRYNEQFF | TGTGCCAGCAGCGACAGGGAAGGGAGATACAATGAGCAGTTCTTC | TRBV11-2 | 15 | . | TRBD1 | TRBJ2-1
CASSLGLLMYGYTF | TGTGCCAGCAGTTTGGGACTTCTTATGTATGGCTACACCTTC | TRBV28 | 14 | . | . | TRBJ1-2
CASSKRGGGLGLGTQYF | TGTGCCAGCAGTAAAAGAGGGGGGGGCCTCGGATTGGGGACCCAGTACTTC | TRBV6-2/TRBV6-3 | 17 | once | . | TRBJ2-5
CASSQVTGDQPQHF | TGTGCCAGCAGCCAAGTGACAGGGGATCAGCCCCAGCATTTT | TRBV27 | 14 | . | TRBD1 | TRBJ1-5
CASNPGGGDTQYF | TGTGCCAGCAATCCCGGGGGAGGGGATACGCAGTATTTT | TRBV28 | 13 | . | TRBD2 | TRBJ2-3
CASSSDRVSGNTIYF | TGCGCCAGCAGCTCCGACCGGGTCTCTGGAAACACCATATATTTT | TRBV4-3 | 15 | . | . | TRBJ1-3
CSVGGQSYGYTF | TGCAGCGTTGGGGGGCAGAGCTATGGCTACACCTTC | TRBV29-1 | 12 | . | . | TRBJ1-2
CASSQDPQVAGGKAGELFF | TGCGCCAGCAGCCAAGACCCCCAAGTGGCGGGAGGGAAGGCCGGGGAGCTGTTTTTT | TRBV4-1 | 19 | . | TRBD2 | TRBJ2-2
CASSGQGSRNTEAFF | TGTGCCAGCAGTGGACAGGGCTCCCGGAACACTGAAGCTTTCTTT | TRBV2 | 15 | . | TRBD1 | TRBJ1-1
CASRTGLNYGYTF | TGTGCCAGCAGAACAGGGCTGAACTATGGCTACACCTTC | TRBV28 | 13 | once | . | TRBJ1-2